Below, 9 T cell receptor beta chains from the same sample are listed, as sequenced in a study of yellow fever vaccine responses in identical twins. TCRdb analysed the RT-PCR reads with MiXCR anew, one entry per CDR3 protein. The profile shows fewer than 650 distinct CDR3 sequences, around 74% of them singletons. The source was T cells from blood (PBMCs), unsorted or a sorted subset (not recorded which), collected before or after yellow fever vaccination (not recorded which). Receptors originate from a female donor who received the yellow fever vaccine.

The chain has TRBV6-2 or TRBV6-3 and TRBJ1-6; D gene unclear. The CDR3 runs 13 residues. Trimming took off 2 bases at V and 10 bases at J, with 9 bases between the two ends. Germline CDR1 reads MNHEY; CDR2 reads SVGEGT. DNA of the CDR3: TGTGCCAGCAGTTACGCGGGCGCGTCACCCCTCCACTTT. Its translation: CASSYAGASPLHF.

The CDR3 region is CASRDRVDTGELFF. The CDR3, as DNA: TGTGCCAGCAGGGACAGGGTGGACACCGGGGAGCTGTTTTTT. The chain has TRBV6-1 and TRBJ2-2, with TRBD1 matching over 8 bases. The germline CDR1 and CDR2 sequences are MNHNS and SASEGT. This CDR3 has 14 amino acids. Losses at the gene ends were 6 bases for V and 3 bases for J; bases not matched to a gene: 3.

This sequence joins TRBV3-1 and TRBJ2-1; D gene unclear. The CDR3 has 12 residues. Trimming shortened V by 4 bases and J by 6 bases, and 7 bases separated the two germline ends. Germline lookup yields CDR1 LGHDT and CDR2 YNNKEL (reference sequence). As DNA, the CDR3 is TGTGCCAGCAGCCCCACCCTCAATGAGCAGTTCTTC. It translates to CASSPTLNEQFF.

The V gene is TRBV29-1, the J gene TRBJ1-2; D remains ambiguous. V lost 6 bases to trimming and J lost 0 bases, with 8 bases between them. From germline, CDR1 is SQVTM and CDR2 ANQGSEA. The CDR3 loop spans 12 amino acids. DNA for the CDR3: TGCAGCGTATCGGCTCCTAACTATGGCTACACCTTC. As protein: CSVSAPNYGYTF.

The chain uses TRBV4-1 and TRBJ2-7; D unresolved. Looked up from germline, CDR1 is MGHRA and CDR2 is YSYEKL. V was trimmed by 4 bases and J by 2 bases, leaving 12 bases between them. The CDR3 totals 14 residues. The CDR3 loop is CASSPATRTYEQYF. The CDR3 DNA sequence: TGCGCCAGCAGCCCCGCGACGAGGACCTACGAGCAGTACTTC.

J is TRBJ2-1 and V is TRBV9; 9 bases are a match to TRBD2. J gave up 5 bases and V 0 bases, and 3 bases lay outside the gene matches. The germline V gene has CDR1 SGDLS and CDR2 YYNGEE. This CDR3 is 15 amino acids long. The CDR3 spells CASSVDGGGDNEQFF. CDR3 in DNA: TGTGCCAGCAGCGTAGATGGCGGGGGGGACAATGAGCAGTTCTTC.

This clonotype has just one count. The chain joins TRBV19 to TRBJ2-7, with 9 bases fitting TRBD1. The CDR3 spans 13 residues. Germline assignment: CDR1 LNHDA and CDR2 SQIVND (reference sequence). V dropped 7 bases and J dropped 5; count of bases not matched to a gene: 6. The CDR3 nucleotides are TGTGCCAGTAATGCCGGGACAGGGAACGAGCAGTACTTC. Translation: CASNAGTGNEQYF.

The gene calls are TRBV13 and TRBJ2-1; D may match TRBD1 or TRBD2 (5 bases each). This CDR3 spans 11 amino acids. Germline CDR1 is PRHDT and CDR2 is FYEKMQ (reference sequence). Trimming removed 5 bases at V and 8 bases at J, with 7 bases between. CDR3 in amino acids: CASSLGDEQFF. The CDR3 DNA reads TGTGCCAGCAGCCTGGGGGATGAGCAGTTCTTC.

This clonotype was recorded a few times. The rearrangement links TRBV29-1 to TRBJ1-2, with D possibly TRBD1 on 5 matching bases. Germline lookup yields CDR1 SQVTM and CDR2 ANQGSEA. CDR3 length: 13 amino acids. Trimming stripped 8 bases from V and 8 bases from J, with 21 bases between. The CDR3 loop reads CSFVGEMVEGYTF. DNA for the CDR3: TGCAGCTTTGTAGGGGAGATGGTTGAAGGCTACACCTTC.